A selection of T cell receptor beta chains follows, all from one sample in a study of type 1 and type 2 diabetes patients. TCRdb fed the multiplex PCR reads into MiXCR, producing one record per CDR3 protein. The repertoire holds 280,000 or so distinct CDR3 sequences, 47% seen once, with around 15% in the top ten. Sequences were obtained from peripheral blood mononuclear cells (PBMCs). These receptors all stem from a man aged 18 to 30 with type 2 diabetes. The CDR3 runs from the conserved cysteine through the conserved F or W. A D gene is named only where the DNA matches it firmly. Not all rows give a size; the values are once, few, many and, for expanded clones, a class.

>TRBJ1-2|.|few|TRBV19
TGTGCCAGTAGTTTAAACACGAGACCTAACTATGGCTACACCTTC
CASSLNTRPNYGYTF
>TRBJ2-7|TRBD2|few|TRBV6-1
TGTGCCAGCAGGGCCCCCGGCGGGAGGGAAGAGCAGTACTTC
CASRAPGGREEQYF
>TRBJ2-1|.|.|TRBV24-1
TGTGCCACCAGTGATTACCCCAACAATGAGCAGTTCTTC
CATSDYPNNEQFF
>TRBJ2-7|.|.|TRBV12-3/TRBV12-4
TGTGCCAGCAGTTTAAGGAGGTACAAGCAGTACTTC
CASSLRRYKQYF
>TRBJ2-5|TRBD2|many|TRBV2
TGTGCCAGCAGTGCACTAGCGGTCGAGACCCAGTACTTC
CASSALAVETQYF
>TRBJ2-3|.|few|TRBV6-1
TGTGCCAGCAGTAGAGACCGCTCGGGGGATACGCAGTATTTT
CASSRDRSGDTQYF
>TRBJ2-5|TRBD2|few|TRBV7-2
TGTGCCAGCAGAAAAGGAGGGACGGGGGGGGAGACCCAGTACTTC
CASRKGGTGGETQYF
>TRBJ1-2|.|.|TRBV12-3/TRBV12-4
TGTGCCAGTTCAGCCGCTCTGGGGCTCTATGGCTACACCTTC
CASSAALGLYGYTF
>TRBJ2-3|.|.|TRBV4-1
TGCGCCAGCAGCCAAGAATTCACCACAGATACGCAGTATTTT
CASSQEFTTDTQYF
>TRBJ1-6|TRBD1|few|TRBV7-8
TGTGCCAGCAGCTCGCAGGGGGGACAGAGACCTGAAGCCCTCCACTTT
CASSSQGGQRPEALHF